The 7 T cell receptor beta chains below were found in one sample sequenced in a study of blood T cells in healthy people across ages. Through a sample-barcoded 5' primer and a J-beta primer mix, a second PCR was run for roughly 6 to 11 cycles. MiXCR was run by TCRdb on the 5' RACE reads, yielding one entry per CDR3 protein. The data contain around 990,000 distinct CDR3 sequences, roughly two fifths of them seen just once; the ten biggest clones take up around 13%. Sample: blood. Receptors were obtained from a man aged 18 to 29 in good health.

This clonotype has more than one count but fewer than ten. The V and J genes are TRBV25-1 and TRBJ2-7, with D possibly being TRBD1 (6 bases). V was shortened by 6 bases and J by 4 bases, with 10 bases between the two germline ends. The CDR3 has 12 amino acids. Germline V gene lookup returns CDR1 MGHDK and CDR2 SYGVNS. The CDR3 loop reads CASSAGTYEQYF. CDR3 in DNA: TGTGCCAGCAGCGCCGGGACATACGAGCAGTACTTC.

This clonotype was recorded once. This sequence joins TRBV12-3 or TRBV12-4 and TRBJ1-4; D uncertain. Trimming removed 2 bases at V and 4 bases at J, with 11 bases between. The CDR3 is made up of 15 amino acids. CDR3 DNA sequence: TGTGCCAGCAGTTTATTGGGAGGAGATAATGAAAAACTGTTTTTT. Translation gives CASSLLGGDNEKLFF.

The CDR3 DNA reads as TGTGCCAGCAGTTACTCCGAAGGACAGGGTAATGAAAAACTGTTTTTT. It is translated as CASSYSEGQGNEKLFF. The chain recombines TRBV6-6 with TRBJ1-4; 8 positions match TRBD1. The length of the CDR3 is 16 residues. V lost 0 bases to trimming and J lost 4 bases; unmatched junction nucleotides: 4. CDR1 and CDR2 from the germline V gene are MNHNY and SVGAGI (reference sequence).

The chain recombines TRBV10-3 with TRBJ2-7; D is perhaps TRBD2 (6 bases). CDR1 ENHRY and CDR2 SYGVKD come from the germline V gene. V lost 0 bases and J lost 0, with 12 bases in between. The CDR3 consists of 16 residues. This chain's CDR3 is CAISESGAGSSYEQYF. The CDR3 nucleotides are TGTGCCATCAGTGAGTCGGGTGCGGGGAGCTCCTACGAGCAGTACTTC.

This clonotype was seen a handful of times. J is TRBJ1-2 and V is TRBV10-3; no clear D gene. From germline, CDR1 is ENHRY and CDR2 SYGVKD. This CDR3 has 13 amino acids. With 5 bases removed from V and 2 bases from J, the gap between germline ends came to 9 bases. In DNA form, the CDR3 reads TGTGCCATCAGTTCCAGGAAAAACTATGGCTACACCTTC. It translates to CAISSRKNYGYTF.

The chain couples TRBV29-1 to TRBJ2-1; TRBD2 matches 7 bases. Germline values: CDR1 SQVTM, CDR2 ANQGSEA. CDR3 length: 12 residues. CDR3 nucleotides: TGCAGGGTGAAAAGCGGGGTGAGTGAGCAGTTCTTC. Translating gives CRVKSGVSEQFF.

The DNA of the CDR3 is TGTGCCACCGGACTAGACAGAGATACGCAGTATTTT. This translates into CATGLDRDTQYF. The chain links TRBV6-5 to TRBJ2-3, with TRBD2 matching 7 bases. The CDR3 contains 12 residues. The trim removed 10 bases at V and 5 bases at J, leaving 6 bases unmatched. CDR1 and CDR2 (germline): MNHEY, SVGAGI.